This T cell receptor (beta chain) originates from a study of neurological immune-mediated disorders. As to time point: longitudinal time-point 3. The unsorted libraries were prepared from 2 million PBMCs (stored at -80 C). Study-wide points: The expanded clones of different subjects shared no CDR3 amino acid sequences (suggesting private repertoires in all groups).

TCRdb reprocessed the 5' RACE reads via MiXCR and lists one record per CDR3 protein. The sample has tens of thousands of distinct CDR3 sequences; 13% are singletons. This clonotype appeared many times. Its cognate antigen is unknown. The specimen was PBMCs. The sequence derives from a man aged 25 to 45 in good health.

The CDR3 nucleotides read TGTGCCAGCTCACCAACACAGGGGGCAAGGGAGACCCAGTACTTC. This encodes CASSPTQGARETQYF. The chain is built from TRBV18 and TRBJ2-5; 9 bases agree with TRBD1. The trim removed 2 bases at V and 5 bases at J, leaving 6 bases unmatched. The CDR3 is made up of 15 amino acids. Germline V gives CDR1 KGHSH, CDR2 LQKENI.